The entry that follows covers one T cell receptor beta chain sequence. Original handling: Researchers report that nucleated cell counts were estimated from reference gene primer amplification. Only in-frame clones appear in the TCRdb table, and some are missing; sequencing was by immunoSEQ multiplex PCR. The V and J calls and clone size come from that table; D and trimming were worked out from the DNA. The sample holds around 100,000 clones; approximately 80% are singletons and the top ten take approximately 22%. This entry is derived from a study of blood T cell repertoires in COVID-19. Overall study: Acute and convalescent COVID-19 samples came from the United States, Italy and Spain.

The V gene end was trimmed by 3 bases and the J gene end by 8 bases; junction bases not matched to a gene: 7. The germline CDR1 and CDR2 sequences are ENHRY and SYGVKD. This CDR3 has 14 amino acids. V gene TRBV10-3 combines with J gene TRBJ1-2; 9 nucleotides align to TRBD1. Material for sequencing was peripheral blood. This TCR was recovered from a human donor in a cohort sampled during active COVID-19. The CDR3 spells CAISDLGQGRGYTF. For the CDR3, the DNA is TGTGCCATCAGTGACCTGGGACAGGGACGAGGCTACACCTTC.